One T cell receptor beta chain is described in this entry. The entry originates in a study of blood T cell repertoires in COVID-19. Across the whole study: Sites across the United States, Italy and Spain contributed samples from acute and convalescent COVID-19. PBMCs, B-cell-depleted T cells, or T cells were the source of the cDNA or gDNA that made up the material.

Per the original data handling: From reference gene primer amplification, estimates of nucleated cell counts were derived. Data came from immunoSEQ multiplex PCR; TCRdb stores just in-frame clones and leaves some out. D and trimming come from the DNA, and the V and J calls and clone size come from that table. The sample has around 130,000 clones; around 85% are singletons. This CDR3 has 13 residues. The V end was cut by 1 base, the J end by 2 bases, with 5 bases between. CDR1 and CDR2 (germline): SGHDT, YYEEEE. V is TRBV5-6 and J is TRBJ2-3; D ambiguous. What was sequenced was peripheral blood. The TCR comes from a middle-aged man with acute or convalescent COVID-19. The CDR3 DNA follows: TGTGCCAGCAGCTTGCCACACACAGATACGCAGTATTTT. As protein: CASSLPHTDTQYF.